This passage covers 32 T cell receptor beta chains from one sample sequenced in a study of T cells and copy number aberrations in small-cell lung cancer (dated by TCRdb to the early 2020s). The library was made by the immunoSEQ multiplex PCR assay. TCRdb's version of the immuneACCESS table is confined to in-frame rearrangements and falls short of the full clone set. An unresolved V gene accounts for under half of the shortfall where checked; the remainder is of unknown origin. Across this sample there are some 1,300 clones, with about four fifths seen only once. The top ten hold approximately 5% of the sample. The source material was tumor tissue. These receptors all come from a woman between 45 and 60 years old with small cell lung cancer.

The CDR3 region has the DNA TGTGCCACCAGCAAAGAGCGGGGTTCCTACAATGAGCAGTTCTTC. Amino acids: CATSKERGSYNEQFF. The chain joins TRBV15 to TRBJ2-1, with 7 bases aligning to TRBD2. There are 15 residues in the CDR3. Germline-derived CDR1 and CDR2 are LNHNV and YYDKDF (reference sequence). The ends lost 4 bases at V and 1 base at J; junction bases unmatched: 4.

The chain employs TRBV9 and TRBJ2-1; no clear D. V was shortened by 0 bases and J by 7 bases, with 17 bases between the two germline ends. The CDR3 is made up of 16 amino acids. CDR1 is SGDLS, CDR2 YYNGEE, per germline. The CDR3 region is CASSVEQSTGRNEQFF. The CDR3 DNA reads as TGTGCCAGCAGCGTAGAACAGTCGACGGGCCGGAATGAGCAGTTCTTC.

CDR3 amino acids: CASSLTGGSGNTIYF. Here the CDR3 DNA reads TGTGCCAGCAGCTTAACAGGGGGGTCCGGAAACACCATATATTTT. This rearrangement joins TRBV7-9 to TRBJ1-3, with TRBD1 matching over 8 bases. This CDR3 contains 15 residues. CDR1 and CDR2 from the germline V gene are SEHNR and FQNEAQ (reference sequence). Trimming took 2 bases from V and 4 from J; bases not matched to a gene: 4.

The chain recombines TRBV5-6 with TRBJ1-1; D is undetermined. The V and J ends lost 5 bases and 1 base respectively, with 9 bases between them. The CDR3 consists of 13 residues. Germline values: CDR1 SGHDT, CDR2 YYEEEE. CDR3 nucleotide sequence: TGTGCCAGCAGTCCCAGACCGAACACTGAAGCTTTCTTT. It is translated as CASSPRPNTEAFF.

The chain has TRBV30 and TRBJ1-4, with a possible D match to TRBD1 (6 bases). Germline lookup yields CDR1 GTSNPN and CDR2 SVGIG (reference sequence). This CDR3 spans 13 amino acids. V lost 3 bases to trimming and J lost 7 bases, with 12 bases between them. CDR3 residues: CAWRPGGLEKLFF. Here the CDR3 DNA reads TGTGCCTGGAGGCCCGGGGGGCTTGAAAAACTGTTTTTT.

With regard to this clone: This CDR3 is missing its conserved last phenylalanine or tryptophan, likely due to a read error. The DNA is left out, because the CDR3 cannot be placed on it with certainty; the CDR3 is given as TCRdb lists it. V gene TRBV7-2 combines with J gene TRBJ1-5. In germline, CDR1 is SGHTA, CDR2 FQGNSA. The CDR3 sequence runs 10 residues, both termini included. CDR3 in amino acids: CASNPGPSGV.

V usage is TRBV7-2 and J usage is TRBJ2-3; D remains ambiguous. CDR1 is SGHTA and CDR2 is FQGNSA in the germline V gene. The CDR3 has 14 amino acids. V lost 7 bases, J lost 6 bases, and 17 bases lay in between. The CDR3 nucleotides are TGTGCCAGCACTGCCCCCAGTCTCGGTGATACGCAGTATTTT. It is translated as CASTAPSLGDTQYF.

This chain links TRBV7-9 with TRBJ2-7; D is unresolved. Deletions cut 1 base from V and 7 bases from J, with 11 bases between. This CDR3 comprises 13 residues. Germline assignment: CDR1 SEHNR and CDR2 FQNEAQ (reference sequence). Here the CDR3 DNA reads TGTGCCAGCAGCTTAGATATGGGCGAAGAGCAGTACTTC. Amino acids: CASSLDMGEEQYF.

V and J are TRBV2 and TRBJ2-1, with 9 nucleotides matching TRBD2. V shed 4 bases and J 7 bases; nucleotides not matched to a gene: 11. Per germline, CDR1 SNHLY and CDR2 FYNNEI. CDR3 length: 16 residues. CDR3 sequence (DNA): TGTGCCAGCAGTGCGCAGTCTAGCGGGAATTGGAATGAGCAGTTCTTC. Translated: CASSAQSSGNWNEQFF.

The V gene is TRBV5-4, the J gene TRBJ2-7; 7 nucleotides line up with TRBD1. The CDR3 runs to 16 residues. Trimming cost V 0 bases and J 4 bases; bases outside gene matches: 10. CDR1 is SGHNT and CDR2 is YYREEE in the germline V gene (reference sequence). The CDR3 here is CASSLVGRGGRYEQYF. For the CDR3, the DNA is TGTGCCAGCAGCTTGGTCGGACGAGGGGGCAGGTACGAGCAGTACTTC.

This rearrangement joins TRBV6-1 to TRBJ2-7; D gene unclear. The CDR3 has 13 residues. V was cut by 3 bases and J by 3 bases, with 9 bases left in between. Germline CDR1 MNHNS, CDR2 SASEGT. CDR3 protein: CASSELANYEQYF. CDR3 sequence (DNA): TGTGCCAGCAGTGAGCTGGCAAACTACGAGCAGTACTTC.

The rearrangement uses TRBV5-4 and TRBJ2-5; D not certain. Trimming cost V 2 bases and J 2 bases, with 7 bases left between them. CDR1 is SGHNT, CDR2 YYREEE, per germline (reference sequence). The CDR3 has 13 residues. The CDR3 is CASSLNYQETQYF. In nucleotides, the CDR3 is TGTGCCAGCAGCTTAAACTATCAAGAGACCCAGTACTTC. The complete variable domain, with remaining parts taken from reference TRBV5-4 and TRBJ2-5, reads ETGVTQSPTHLIKTRGQQVTLRCSSQSGHNTVSWYQQALGQGPQFIFQYYREEENGRGNFPPRFSGLQFPNYSSELNVNALELDDSALYLCASSLNYQETQYFGPGTRLLVL.

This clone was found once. Here the CDR3 reads CASSLRILDPQGAGRGYTF. CDR3 in DNA: TGTGCCAGCAGCTTAAGGATTTTGGACCCGCAGGGAGCCGGGCGGGGCTACACCTTC. The chain couples TRBV5-6 to TRBJ1-2; possible D gene TRBD1, 5 bases. Trimming stripped 2 bases from V and 8 bases from J, with 31 bases between. The CDR3 has 19 amino acids. CDR1 and CDR2 from the germline V gene are SGHDT and YYEEEE.

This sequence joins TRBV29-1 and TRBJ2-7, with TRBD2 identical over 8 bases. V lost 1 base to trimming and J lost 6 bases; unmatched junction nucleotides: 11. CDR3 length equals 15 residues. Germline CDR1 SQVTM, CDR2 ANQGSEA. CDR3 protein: CSVEARGGRYGEQYF. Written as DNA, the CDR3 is TGCAGCGTTGAAGCCCGGGGGGGACGCTACGGCGAGCAGTACTTC.

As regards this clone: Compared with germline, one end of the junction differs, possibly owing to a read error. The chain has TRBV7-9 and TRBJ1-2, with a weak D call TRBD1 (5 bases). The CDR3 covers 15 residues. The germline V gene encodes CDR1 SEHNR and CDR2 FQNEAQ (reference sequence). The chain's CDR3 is CASSSTNTGSYGYIF. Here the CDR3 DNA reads TGTGCCAGCAGCTCCACTAATACAGGTTCATATGGCTACATCTTC.

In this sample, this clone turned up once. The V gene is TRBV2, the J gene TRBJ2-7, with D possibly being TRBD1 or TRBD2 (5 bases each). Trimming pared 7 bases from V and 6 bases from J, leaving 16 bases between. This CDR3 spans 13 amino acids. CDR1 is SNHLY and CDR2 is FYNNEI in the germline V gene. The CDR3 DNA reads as TGTGCCAGCACCCAGGGTGGGGGTCTCGAGCAGTACTTC. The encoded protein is CASTQGGGLEQYF.

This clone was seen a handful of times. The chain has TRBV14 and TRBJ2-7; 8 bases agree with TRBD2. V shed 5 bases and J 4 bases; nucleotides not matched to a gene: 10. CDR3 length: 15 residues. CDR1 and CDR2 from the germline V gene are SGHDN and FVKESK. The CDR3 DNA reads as TGTGCCAGCAGCTTACCGGGACTAGGATTGTACGAGCAGTACTTC. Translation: CASSLPGLGLYEQYF. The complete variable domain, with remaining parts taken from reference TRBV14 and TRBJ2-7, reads EAGVTQFPSHSVIEKGQTVTLRCDPISGHDNLYWYRRVMGKEIKFLLHFVKESKQDESGMPNNRFLAERTGGTYSTLKVQPAELEDSGVYFCASSLPGLGLYEQYFGPGTRLTVT.

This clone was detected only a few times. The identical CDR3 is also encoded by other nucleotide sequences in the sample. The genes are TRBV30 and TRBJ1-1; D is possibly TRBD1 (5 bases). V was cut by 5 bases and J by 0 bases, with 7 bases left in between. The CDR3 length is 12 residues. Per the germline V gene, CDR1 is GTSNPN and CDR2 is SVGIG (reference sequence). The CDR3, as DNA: TGTGCCTGGTCGGGACTGAACACTGAAGCTTTCTTT. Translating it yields CAWSGLNTEAFF.

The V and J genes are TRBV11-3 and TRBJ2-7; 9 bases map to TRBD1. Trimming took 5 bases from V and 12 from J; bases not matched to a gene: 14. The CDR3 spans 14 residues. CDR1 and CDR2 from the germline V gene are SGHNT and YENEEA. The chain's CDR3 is CASSARDRVLALYF. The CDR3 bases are TGTGCCAGCAGCGCCCGGGACAGGGTGCTAGCTTTGTACTTC.

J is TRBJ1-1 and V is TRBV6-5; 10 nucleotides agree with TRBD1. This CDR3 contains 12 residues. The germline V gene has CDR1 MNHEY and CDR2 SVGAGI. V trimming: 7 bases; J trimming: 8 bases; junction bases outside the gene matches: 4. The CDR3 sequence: CASISGQGEAFF. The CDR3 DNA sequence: TGTGCCAGCATATCGGGACAGGGGGAAGCTTTCTTT.

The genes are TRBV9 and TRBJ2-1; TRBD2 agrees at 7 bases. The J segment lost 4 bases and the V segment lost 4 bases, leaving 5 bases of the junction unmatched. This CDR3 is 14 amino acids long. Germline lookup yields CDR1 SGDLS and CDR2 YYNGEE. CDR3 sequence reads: CASSFGGSYNEQFF. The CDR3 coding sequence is TGTGCCAGCAGCTTCGGCGGGAGTTACAATGAGCAGTTCTTC.

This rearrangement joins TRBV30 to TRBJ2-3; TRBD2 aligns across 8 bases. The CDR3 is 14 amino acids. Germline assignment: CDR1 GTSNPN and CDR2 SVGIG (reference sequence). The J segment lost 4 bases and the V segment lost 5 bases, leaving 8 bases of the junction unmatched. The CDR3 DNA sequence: TGTGCCTGGGTAGGGCCGGGAGGGCCAGATACGCAGTATTTT. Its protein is CAWVGPGGPDTQYF. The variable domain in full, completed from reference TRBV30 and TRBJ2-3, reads SQTIHQWPATLVQPVGSPLSLECTVEGTSNPNLYWYRQAAGRGLQLLFYSVGIGQISSEVPQNLSASRPQDRQFILSSKKLLLSDSGFYLCAWVGPGGPDTQYFGPGTRLTVL.

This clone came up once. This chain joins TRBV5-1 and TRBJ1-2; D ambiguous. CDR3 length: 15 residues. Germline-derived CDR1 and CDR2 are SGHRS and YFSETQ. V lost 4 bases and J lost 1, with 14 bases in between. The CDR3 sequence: CASSAQSRYNYGYTF. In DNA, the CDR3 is TGCGCCAGCAGCGCGCAGAGCAGGTATAACTATGGCTACACCTTC.

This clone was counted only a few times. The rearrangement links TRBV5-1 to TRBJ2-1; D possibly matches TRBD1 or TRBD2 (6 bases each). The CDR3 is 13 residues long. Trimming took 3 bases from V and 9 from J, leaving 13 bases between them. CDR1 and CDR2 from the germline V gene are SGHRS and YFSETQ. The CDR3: CASSSGATGEQFF. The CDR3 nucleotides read TGCGCCAGCAGCTCGGGGGCAACGGGTGAGCAGTTCTTC.

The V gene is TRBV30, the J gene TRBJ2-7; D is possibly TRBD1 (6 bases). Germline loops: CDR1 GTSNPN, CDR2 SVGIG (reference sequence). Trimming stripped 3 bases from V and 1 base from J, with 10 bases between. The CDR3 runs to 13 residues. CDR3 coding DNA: TGTGCCTGGAGCCGGGACACTTCCTACGAGCAGTACTTC. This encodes CAWSRDTSYEQYF.

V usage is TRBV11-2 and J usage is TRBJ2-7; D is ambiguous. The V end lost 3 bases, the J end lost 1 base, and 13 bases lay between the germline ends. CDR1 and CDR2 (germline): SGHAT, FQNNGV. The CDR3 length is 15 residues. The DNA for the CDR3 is TGTGCCAGCAGCTTGAGCACGGTGAGTTCCTACGAGCAGTACTTC. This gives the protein CASSLSTVSSYEQYF.

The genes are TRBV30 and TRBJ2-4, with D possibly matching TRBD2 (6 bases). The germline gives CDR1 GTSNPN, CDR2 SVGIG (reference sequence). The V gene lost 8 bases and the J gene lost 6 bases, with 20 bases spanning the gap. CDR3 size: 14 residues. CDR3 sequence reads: CAQQAAPGGNIQYF. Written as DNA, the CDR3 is TGTGCCCAACAAGCGGCCCCCGGGGGAAACATTCAGTACTTC.

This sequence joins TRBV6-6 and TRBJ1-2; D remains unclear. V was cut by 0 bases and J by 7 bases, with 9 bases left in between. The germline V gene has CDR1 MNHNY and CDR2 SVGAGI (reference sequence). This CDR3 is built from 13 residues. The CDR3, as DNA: TGTGCCAGCAGTTACTCGAAAGGGATTGGCTACACCTTC. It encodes CASSYSKGIGYTF.

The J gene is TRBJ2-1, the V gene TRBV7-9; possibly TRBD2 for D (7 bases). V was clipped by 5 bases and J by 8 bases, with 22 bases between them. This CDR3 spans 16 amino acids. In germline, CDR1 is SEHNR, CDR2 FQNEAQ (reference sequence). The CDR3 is CASSTLGGTTRDEQFF. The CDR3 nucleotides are TGTGCCAGCAGCACACTAGGGGGGACTACAAGGGATGAGCAGTTCTTC.

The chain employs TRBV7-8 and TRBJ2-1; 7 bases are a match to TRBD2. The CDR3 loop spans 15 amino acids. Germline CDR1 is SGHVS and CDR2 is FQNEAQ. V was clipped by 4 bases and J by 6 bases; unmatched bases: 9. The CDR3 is CASSWGGGRFNEQFF. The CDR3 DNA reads TGTGCCAGCAGCTGGGGAGGCGGGAGATTCAATGAGCAGTTCTTC. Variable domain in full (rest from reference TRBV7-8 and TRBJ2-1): GAGVSQSPRYKVAKRGQDVALRCDPISGHVSLFWYQQALGQGPEFLTYFQNEAQLDKSGLPSDRFFAERPEGSVSTLKIQRTQQEDSAVYLCASSWGGGRFNEQFFGPGTRLTVL.

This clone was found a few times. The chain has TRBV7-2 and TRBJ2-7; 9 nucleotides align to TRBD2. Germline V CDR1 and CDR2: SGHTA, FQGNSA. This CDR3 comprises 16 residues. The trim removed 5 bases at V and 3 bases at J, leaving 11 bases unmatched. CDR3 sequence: CASSPSIAGVHYEQYF. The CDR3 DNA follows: TGTGCCAGCAGCCCCTCCATAGCGGGAGTACACTACGAGCAGTACTTC.

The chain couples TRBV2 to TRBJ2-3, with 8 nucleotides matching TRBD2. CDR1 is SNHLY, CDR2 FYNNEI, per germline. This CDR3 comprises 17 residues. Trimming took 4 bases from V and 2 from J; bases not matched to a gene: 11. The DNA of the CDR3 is TGTGCCAGCAGTGGAGGGATCACGGGAGGGACCACAGATACGCAGTATTTT. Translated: CASSGGITGGTTDTQYF.